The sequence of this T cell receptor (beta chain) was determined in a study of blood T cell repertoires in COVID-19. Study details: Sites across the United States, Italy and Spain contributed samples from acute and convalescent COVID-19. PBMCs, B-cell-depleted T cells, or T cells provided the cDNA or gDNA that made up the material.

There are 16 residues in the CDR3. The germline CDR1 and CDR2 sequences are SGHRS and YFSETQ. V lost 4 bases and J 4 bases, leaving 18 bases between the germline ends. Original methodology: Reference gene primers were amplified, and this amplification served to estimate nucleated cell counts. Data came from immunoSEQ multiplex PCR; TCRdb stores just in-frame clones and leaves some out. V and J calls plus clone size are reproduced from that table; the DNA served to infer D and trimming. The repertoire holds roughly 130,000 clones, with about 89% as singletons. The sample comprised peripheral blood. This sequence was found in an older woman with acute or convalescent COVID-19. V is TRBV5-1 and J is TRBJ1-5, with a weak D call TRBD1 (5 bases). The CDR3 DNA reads TGCGCCAGCAGCGTGGGTGGAGTAGGGGATAATCAGCCCCAGCATTTT. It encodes CASSVGGVGDNQPQHF.